Listed here are 31 T cell receptor beta chains from one sample, sequenced in a study of CD8 T cells in Susac syndrome. Random hexamers primed reverse transcription of about 0.45 to 1 ug RNA. TCRdb recomputed calls from the immunoSEQ multiplex PCR reads with MiXCR, one row per CDR3 protein. The data show 150,000 to 180,000 distinct CDR3 sequences, roughly 95% seen once. Sequenced material: CD8+ T cells from PBMCs. All receptors come from a human donor with multiple sclerosis.

This sequence joins TRBV6-5 and TRBJ2-1, with a weak D call TRBD2 (6 bases). Trimming took 2 bases from V and 9 from J, leaving 14 bases between them. CDR3 length: 14 amino acids. Germline V CDR1 and CDR2: MNHEY, SVGAGI. The CDR3 coding sequence is TGTGCCAGCAGTTACGGGACTCAGATCCCTGAGCAGTTCTTC. This gives the protein CASSYGTQIPEQFF.

V and J are TRBV9 and TRBJ2-2, with a tentative D call TRBD2 (6 bases). Trimming cost V 7 bases and J 2 bases, with 15 bases left between them. CDR1 is SGDLS and CDR2 is YYNGEE in the germline V gene. This CDR3 region has 15 residues. CDR3 nucleotide sequence: TGTGCCAGCGGTGGCGGAGGGTTAAACACCGGGGAGCTGTTTTTT. Its protein product is CASGGGGLNTGELFF.

J is TRBJ1-2 and V is TRBV5-1, with D possibly matching TRBD1 (6 bases). Germline V CDR1 and CDR2: SGHRS, YFSETQ. There are 14 residues in the CDR3. V was shortened by 2 bases and J by 3 bases, with 11 bases between the two germline ends. CDR3 residues: CASSFSPGDYGYTF. DNA of the CDR3: TGCGCCAGCAGCTTTTCCCCAGGGGACTATGGCTACACCTTC.

The rearrangement joins TRBV29-1 to TRBJ1-2, with D uncertain. The length of the CDR3 is 15 residues. CDR1 and CDR2 from the germline V gene are SQVTM and ANQGSEA. With 4 bases removed from V and 5 bases from J, the gap between germline ends came to 20 bases. This chain's CDR3 is CSVVDEGSPRYGYTF. The CDR3 DNA sequence: TGCAGCGTTGTAGACGAGGGATCACCCCGGTATGGCTACACCTTC.

The chain employs TRBV3-1 and TRBJ1-2; D perhaps matches TRBD1 (5 bases). The CDR3 covers 15 residues. Trimming shortened V by 1 base and J by 5 bases, and 14 bases separated the two germline ends. Per the germline V gene, CDR1 is LGHDT and CDR2 is YNNKEL (reference sequence). CDR3 sequence: CASSQVAREEYGYTF. In DNA form, the CDR3 reads TGTGCCAGCAGCCAAGTTGCCAGGGAAGAGTATGGCTACACCTTC.

In this sample, this clonotype turned up once. CDR3 nucleotides: TGTGCCAGCAGCGGAAAACTAGCGGTCCAAGAGACCCAGTACTTC. It specifies CASSGKLAVQETQYF. V usage is TRBV9 and J usage is TRBJ2-5; 8 bases align to TRBD2. The CDR3 runs to 15 residues. Germline-derived CDR1 and CDR2 are SGDLS and YYNGEE. Unmatched junction bases numbered 5, after V lost 3 bases and J lost 1 base.

This clonotype was observed a few times. CDR3 sequence reads: CASSLTGGNEQFF. As DNA, the CDR3 is TGTGCCAGCAGCTTGACAGGGGGCAATGAGCAGTTCTTC. The chain employs TRBV7-9 and TRBJ2-1, with TRBD1 matching over 9 bases. V shed 3 bases and J 6 bases; nucleotides not matched to a gene: 0. The CDR3 spans 13 residues. CDR1 is SEHNR and CDR2 is FQNEAQ in the germline V gene (reference sequence).

The rearrangement uses TRBV29-1 and TRBJ2-2, with a weak D call TRBD2 (6 bases). V was cut by 2 bases and J by 7 bases, with 11 bases left in between. Germline assignment: CDR1 SQVTM and CDR2 ANQGSEA. The CDR3 has 13 residues. The CDR3 reads CSVEKGGIGELFF. The CDR3 coding sequence is TGCAGCGTTGAAAAAGGAGGGATCGGGGAGCTGTTTTTT.

This chain connects TRBV20-1 to TRBJ1-4, with 12 bases identical to TRBD1. CDR3 length: 14 residues. Germline V lookup: CDR1 DFQATT, CDR2 SNEGSKA (reference sequence). The V segment lost 3 bases and the J segment 14 bases; nucleotides outside the gene matches: 10. CDR3 coding DNA: TGCAGTGCTAGGGGACAGGGGGCGGGGGTGACCCTGTTTTTT. It is translated as CSARGQGAGVTLFF.

The rearrangement joins TRBV27 to TRBJ2-5; D remains ambiguous. The V and J ends lost 5 bases and 1 base respectively, with 11 bases between them. CDR3 size: 14 residues. CDR1 MNHEY and CDR2 SMNVEV come from the germline V gene (reference sequence). This CDR3 is CASSLNLGQETQYF. The CDR3, as DNA: TGTGCCAGCAGTCTGAACTTGGGCCAAGAGACCCAGTACTTC.

This clonotype was counted only a few times. The chain joins TRBV5-1 to TRBJ2-7, with TRBD2 as a possible D gene (5 bases). V dropped 4 bases and J dropped 0 bases, with 11 bases sitting between them. Germline CDR1 reads SGHRS; CDR2 reads YFSETQ. The CDR3 runs 14 residues. Here the CDR3 DNA reads TGCGCCAGCAGCGACGTGGGGAGCTCCTACGAGCAGTACTTC. Residues: CASSDVGSSYEQYF. Drawing the rest from reference TRBV5-1 and TRBJ2-7, the complete variable domain is KAGVTQTPRYLIKTRGQQVTLSCSPISGHRSVSWYQQTPGQGLQFLFEYFSETQRNKGNFPGRFSGRQFSNSRSEMNVSTLELGDSALYLCASSDVGSSYEQYFGPGTRLTVT.

This chain uses TRBV9 with TRBJ2-3; the D call may be TRBD1 or TRBD2 (5 bases each). Between the trimmed V and J ends, which lost 4 bases and 0 bases, there was a span of 12 bases. CDR3 size: 15 residues. The V gene's germline CDR1 is SGDLS and CDR2 YYNGEE. The CDR3, as DNA: TGTGCCAGCAGCCCGGGACCCACTAGCACAGATACGCAGTATTTT. Translating it yields CASSPGPTSTDTQYF.

The V and J genes are TRBV29-1 and TRBJ2-3; 11 bases agree with TRBD1. The CDR3 length is 15 residues. CDR1 is SQVTM, CDR2 ANQGSEA, per germline. The trim removed 3 bases at V and 2 bases at J, leaving 4 bases unmatched. In DNA form, the CDR3 reads TGCAGCGTTGAGAGGACAGGGGGCATCACAGATACGCAGTATTTT. It yields the protein CSVERTGGITDTQYF.

The V and J genes are TRBV30 and TRBJ2-5; D gene uncertain. Trimming stripped 4 bases from V and 1 base from J, with 10 bases between. The CDR3 loop spans 13 amino acids. CDR1 and CDR2 (germline): GTSNPN, SVGIG (reference sequence). The CDR3 region has the DNA TGTGCCTGGATGTATCCATCCCAAGAGACCCAGTACTTC. Protein: CAWMYPSQETQYF.

V is TRBV20-1 and J is TRBJ2-5; D call uncertain. The length of the CDR3 is 16 residues. Germline values: CDR1 DFQATT, CDR2 SNEGSKA (reference sequence). Trimming cost V 1 base and J 1 base, with 16 bases left between them. The CDR3 bases are TGCAGTGCTAGAGTGATGCGCGCGTATTCCCAAGAGACCCAGTACTTC. Protein product: CSARVMRAYSQETQYF.

The CDR3 reads CASSFRQGSNSPLHF. The CDR3 nucleotides are TGTGCCAGCAGTTTCAGGCAGGGTTCTAATTCACCCCTCCACTTT. The rearrangement uses TRBV12-3 or TRBV12-4 and TRBJ1-6; D might be TRBD1 (5 bases). The CDR3 length is 15 residues. V shed 3 bases and J shed 6 bases, with 12 bases lying between them.

The rearrangement uses TRBV4-1 and TRBJ2-1; D is possibly TRBD1 (6 bases). The CDR3 extends over 14 amino acids. Looked up from germline, CDR1 is MGHRA and CDR2 is YSYEKL. V was pared by 0 bases and J by 7 bases, with 10 bases between. The CDR3 coding sequence is TGCGCCAGCAGCCAAGATGTCAGGGGTAATGAGCAGTTCTTC. Translation: CASSQDVRGNEQFF.

V is TRBV2 and J is TRBJ1-5; TRBD1 agrees at 7 bases. This CDR3 has 14 amino acids. V trimming: 3 bases; J trimming: 6 bases; junction bases outside the gene matches: 5. The germline gives CDR1 SNHLY, CDR2 FYNNEI. CDR3 sequence (DNA): TGTGCCAGCAGTGAGCCAGGGGGGGGTCAGCCCCAGCATTTT. Its translation is CASSEPGGGQPQHF. Drawing the rest from reference TRBV2 and TRBJ1-5, the complete variable domain is EPEVTQTPSHQVTQMGQEVILRCVPISNHLYFYWYRQILGQKVEFLVSFYNNEISEKSEIFDDQFSVERPDGSNFTLKIRSTKLEDSAMYFCASSEPGGGQPQHFGDGTRLSIL.

The gene calls are TRBV20-1 and TRBJ2-1; 7 bases align to TRBD2. V shed 0 bases, J shed 4 bases, and the junction held 6 bases outside the gene matches. CDR3 length equals 15 residues. Germline CDR1 is DFQATT and CDR2 is SNEGSKA (reference sequence). The CDR3: CSARDRLAQYNEQFF. CDR3 DNA: TGCAGTGCTAGAGATCGACTAGCACAGTACAATGAGCAGTTCTTC.

The chain has TRBV18 and TRBJ1-2, with D maybe TRBD1 (6 bases). The V gene's germline CDR1 is KGHSH and CDR2 LQKENI. V shed 0 bases and J shed 0 bases, with 8 bases lying between them. CDR3 length equals 15 residues. The CDR3 nucleotides read TGTGCCAGCTCACCACCGGGGGACACTAACTATGGCTACACCTTC. This sequence encodes CASSPPGDTNYGYTF.

This sequence joins TRBV20-1 and TRBJ2-5; 9 nucleotides line up with TRBD2. V shed 0 bases and J 5 bases; nucleotides not matched to a gene: 7. CDR1 is DFQATT and CDR2 is SNEGSKA in the germline V gene (reference sequence). CDR3 length: 15 amino acids. This chain's CDR3 is CSARDLAGGLETQYF. The CDR3, as DNA: TGCAGTGCTAGAGATTTGGCGGGGGGGCTTGAGACCCAGTACTTC.

This clonotype was observed once. The chain uses TRBV27 and TRBJ2-1, with TRBD1 matching over 7 bases. Germline values: CDR1 MNHEY, CDR2 SMNVEV (reference sequence). CDR3 length equals 14 residues. V dropped 5 bases and J dropped 5; count of bases not matched to a gene: 6. CDR3 region: CASSPRTGNNEQFF. The CDR3 DNA sequence: TGTGCCAGCAGTCCCAGGACAGGAAACAATGAGCAGTTCTTC.

The V gene is TRBV29-1, the J gene TRBJ2-2; possible D gene TRBD2, 7 bases. In germline, CDR1 is SQVTM, CDR2 ANQGSEA. The CDR3 has 20 residues. The chain's CDR3 is CTQGGAGVAVHRSDTGELFF. The CDR3 region has the DNA TGCACCCAAGGGGGGGCAGGGGTCGCGGTTCATCGCAGCGACACCGGGGAGCTGTTTTTT.

The rearrangement uses TRBV3-1 and TRBJ2-1, with D possibly being TRBD1 (6 bases). This CDR3 region has 14 residues. Trimming pared 2 bases from V and 9 bases from J, leaving 14 bases between. Looked up from germline, CDR1 is LGHDT and CDR2 is YNNKEL (reference sequence). The CDR3: CASSQTGLSGEQFF. The CDR3 region has the DNA TGTGCCAGCAGCCAAACAGGGTTGAGTGGTGAGCAGTTCTTC.

This chain joins TRBV12-3 or TRBV12-4 and TRBJ1-2; 7 nucleotides align to TRBD1. V lost 6 bases to trimming and J lost 4 bases; unmatched junction nucleotides: 8. The CDR3 is made up of 14 amino acids. The CDR3 region is CASRPTGVFYGYTF. In DNA form, the CDR3 reads TGTGCCAGCAGACCCACAGGGGTGTTCTATGGCTACACCTTC.

This chain uses TRBV29-1 with TRBJ1-4; D ambiguous. The V and J ends lost 4 bases and 14 bases respectively, with 17 bases between them. There are 12 residues in the CDR3. Germline lookup yields CDR1 SQVTM and CDR2 ANQGSEA. CDR3 amino acids: CSVAHPTGGLFF. Here the CDR3 DNA reads TGCAGCGTTGCCCACCCGACCGGCGGCCTGTTTTTT.

V gene TRBV30 combines with J gene TRBJ2-7, with D perhaps matching TRBD2 (6 bases). The CDR3 is 13 residues long. V lost 2 bases to trimming and J lost 1 base, with 9 bases between them. Germline CDR1 and CDR2: GTSNPN and SVGIG (reference sequence). This CDR3 reads CAWSTGASYEQYF. The CDR3 region has the DNA TGTGCCTGGAGTACGGGAGCTTCCTACGAGCAGTACTTC.

The chain couples TRBV19 to TRBJ2-5; D possibly uses TRBD1 or TRBD2 (5 bases each). The CDR3 extends over 13 amino acids. Germline V gives CDR1 LNHDA, CDR2 SQIVND (reference sequence). V was cut by 8 bases and J by 5 bases, with 15 bases left in between. CDR3 DNA sequence: TGTGCCAGTGAGGGGTCCGCCGGGGAGACCCAGTACTTC. It encodes CASEGSAGETQYF.

V usage is TRBV30 and J usage is TRBJ1-1, with a tentative D call TRBD1 (5 bases). V was cut by 0 bases and J by 11 bases, with 16 bases left in between. This CDR3 spans 13 amino acids. The germline gives CDR1 GTSNPN, CDR2 SVGIG (reference sequence). The CDR3 sequence: CAWSVPGLPEAFF. CDR3 in DNA: TGTGCCTGGAGTGTCCCAGGGTTGCCCGAGGCTTTCTTT.

The chain employs TRBV4-1 and TRBJ1-5; D unclear. The CDR3 is 14 residues long. Deletions cut 1 base from V and 7 bases from J, with 11 bases between. CDR1 is MGHRA and CDR2 is YSYEKL in the germline V gene. The CDR3 region is CASSQVFPRQPQHF. CDR3 in DNA: TGCGCCAGCAGCCAAGTCTTCCCCCGGCAGCCCCAGCATTTT.

The chain has TRBV12-5 and TRBJ2-1; D possibly corresponds to TRBD2 (5 bases). Trimming shortened V by 2 bases and J by 8 bases, and 13 bases separated the two germline ends. The length of the CDR3 is 14 residues. CDR1 and CDR2 (germline): LGHNT, FRNRAP. The CDR3 here is CASGLPGLHDEQFF. CDR3 sequence (DNA): TGTGCTAGTGGTTTGCCCGGACTTCACGATGAGCAGTTCTTC.